These 27 T cell receptor beta chains share one sample of origin, sequenced in a study of blood T cell repertoires in COVID-19. Clones were read by immunoSEQ multiplex PCR, and TCRdb kept only the in-frame ones, dropping some. The sample records some 220,000 clones, around 82% being singletons. The sequencing input was peripheral blood. These receptors came from a woman aged 70-85 years with acute or convalescent COVID-19.

This sequence joins TRBV24-1 and TRBJ2-5; D not resolved. The germline V and J ends were trimmed by 5 bases and 0 bases, with 12 bases remaining between them. Germline assignment: CDR1 KGHDR and CDR2 SFDVKD. This CDR3 contains 15 residues. The CDR3 spells CATSVGIRDQETQYF. The CDR3 coding sequence is TGTGCCACCAGTGTCGGCATCCGGGACCAAGAGACCCAGTACTTC.

The genes are TRBV4-1 and TRBJ1-4; 7 positions agree with TRBD1. The CDR3 has 14 amino acids. Unmatched junction bases numbered 7, after V lost 4 bases and J lost 8 bases. From germline, CDR1 is MGHRA and CDR2 YSYEKL. The CDR3 sequence is CASSRDRDREKLFF. DNA for the CDR3: TGCGCCAGCAGCCGAGACAGGGATCGAGAAAAACTGTTTTTT.

The gene calls are TRBV5-1 and TRBJ1-6; no reliable D call. Germline V gene lookup returns CDR1 SGHRS and CDR2 YFSETQ. Trimming stripped 0 bases from V and 0 bases from J, with 7 bases between. The CDR3 consists of 16 residues. The CDR3 protein is CASSLAGSSYNSPLHF. In nucleotides, the CDR3 is TGCGCCAGCAGCTTGGCGGGGAGCTCCTATAATTCACCCCTCCACTTT.

This clone was detected only once. The chain carries TRBV13 and TRBJ2-6, with 10 positions matching TRBD1. The germline CDR1 and CDR2 sequences are PRHDT and FYEKMQ (reference sequence). V dropped 3 bases and J dropped 1; count of bases not matched to a gene: 15. The CDR3 is 21 residues long. CDR3 region: CASSFRDRGRGGLSGANVLTF. The CDR3 nucleotides read TGTGCCAGCAGCTTCCGGGACAGGGGACGCGGGGGTTTATCTGGGGCCAACGTCCTGACTTTC.

On this clone itself: An end of the junction does not agree with germline; a read error may underlie this. The chain recombines TRBV7-6 with TRBJ2-1; 9 nucleotides align to TRBD2. This CDR3 comprises 15 residues. Germline V lookup: CDR1 SGHVS, CDR2 FNYEAQ. The CDR3 coding sequence is TGTGCCAGCAGCCTAAGTCCTAGCGGGGTCAGGTCTCAGATCTTC. Its protein product is CASSLSPSGVRSQIF.

This sequence joins TRBV20-1 and TRBJ1-5, with D uncertain. The CDR3 runs 13 residues. Germline loops: CDR1 DFQATT, CDR2 SNEGSKA (reference sequence). Trimming stripped 3 bases from V and 5 bases from J, with 11 bases between. The CDR3 nucleotides are TGCAGTGCTAGTAGAACAGCTGATCAGCCCCAGCATTTT. This gives the protein CSASRTADQPQHF.

The chain recombines TRBV4-3 with TRBJ1-4, with 7 bases that match TRBD1. The V and J ends lost 3 bases and 5 bases, in that order; junction bases with no gene match: 9. Germline loops: CDR1 LGHNA, CDR2 YSLEER. CDR3 length: 16 amino acids. In DNA form, the CDR3 reads TGCGCCAGCAGCCACCTACCGGGACAGTTAAATGAAAAACTGTTTTTT. Translating it yields CASSHLPGQLNEKLFF.

J is TRBJ2-5 and V is TRBV30; D gene uncertain. The CDR3 loop spans 13 amino acids. V lost 2 bases and J 9 bases, leaving 16 bases between the germline ends. In germline, CDR1 is GTSNPN, CDR2 SVGIG (reference sequence). CDR3 sequence reads: CAWSHDTKSSQYF. The CDR3 coding sequence is TGTGCCTGGAGTCACGATACCAAGAGTTCCCAGTACTTC.

V usage is TRBV6-6 and J usage is TRBJ1-4, with D possibly TRBD1 on 6 matching bases. V was cut by 6 bases and J by 2 bases, with 13 bases left in between. Germline V lookup: CDR1 MNHNY, CDR2 SVGAGI (reference sequence). The CDR3 length is 15 residues. The CDR3 coding sequence is TGTGCCAGCAGAACCGGGACAATGACTAATGAAAAACTGTTTTTT. It codes for CASRTGTMTNEKLFF.

This sequence joins TRBV5-6 and TRBJ1-4; D gene unclear. CDR3 length equals 15 residues. Germline V gene sequence: CDR1 SGHDT, CDR2 YYEEEE. V was clipped by 0 bases and J by 3 bases, with 9 bases between them. The CDR3 nucleotides read TGTGCCAGCAGCTTGGTAACACCCTCTAATGAAAAACTGTTTTTT. Translation: CASSLVTPSNEKLFF.

Written as DNA, the CDR3 is TGTGCCACCAGTGACCCAGGGGGAGGTAATGAAAAACTGTTTTTT. Its translation is CATSDPGGGNEKLFF. The J gene is TRBJ1-4, the V gene TRBV24-1; TRBD1 agrees at 7 bases. CDR3 length equals 15 residues. V shed 4 bases, J shed 4 bases, and the junction held 5 bases outside the gene matches. Germline V gene sequence: CDR1 KGHDR, CDR2 SFDVKD.

This chain joins TRBV27 and TRBJ1-2, with 9 nucleotides matching TRBD1. CDR1 and CDR2 from the germline V gene are MNHEY and SMNVEV (reference sequence). With 6 bases clipped from V and 4 bases from J, the junction kept 9 bases outside the gene matches. The CDR3 contains 15 residues. The CDR3 here is CASRPRQGGSYGYTF. CDR3 nucleotide sequence: TGTGCCAGCAGACCGAGACAGGGGGGCAGCTATGGCTACACCTTC.

The rearrangement joins TRBV7-2 to TRBJ2-3; the match to TRBD2 covers 9 bases. Germline V gives CDR1 SGHTA, CDR2 FQGNSA. This CDR3 has 15 residues. J gave up 4 bases and V 3 bases, and 5 bases lay outside the gene matches. The CDR3 DNA reads TGTGCCAGCAGCTTCGCGGGGGGGCCCGCAGATACGCAGTATTTT. As protein: CASSFAGGPADTQYF.

The rearrangement uses TRBV5-1 and TRBJ1-2; D ambiguous. CDR1 and CDR2 (germline): SGHRS, YFSETQ. V dropped 0 bases and J dropped 0 bases, with 9 bases sitting between them. This CDR3 is built from 15 residues. The CDR3 DNA reads as TGCGCCAGCAGCTTGGCCTCCCTAGCTAACTATGGCTACACCTTC. This encodes CASSLASLANYGYTF.

The V gene is TRBV5-1, the J gene TRBJ2-2; weak D call: TRBD1 (6 bases). The CDR3 is made up of 15 amino acids. CDR1 is SGHRS, CDR2 YFSETQ, per germline. The V and J ends lost 0 bases and 2 bases respectively, with 8 bases between them. In DNA, the CDR3 is TGCGCCAGCAGCTTGGGGACAGTAAACACCGGGGAGCTGTTTTTT. Amino acids: CASSLGTVNTGELFF.

The chain employs TRBV6-5 and TRBJ2-3; a weak D match, TRBD1 (5 bases). There are 13 residues in the CDR3. CDR1 is MNHEY, CDR2 SVGAGI, per germline. V lost 5 bases and J 2 bases, leaving 8 bases between the germline ends. This chain's CDR3 is CASSRQFTDTQYF. The DNA of the CDR3 is TGTGCCAGCAGTCGACAGTTCACAGATACGCAGTATTTT.

The rearrangement links TRBV15 to TRBJ1-1; tentatively, D is TRBD1 (5 bases). The germline V gene has CDR1 LNHNV and CDR2 YYDKDF (reference sequence). This CDR3 comprises 13 residues. V lost 0 bases to trimming and J lost 7 bases, with 9 bases between them. CDR3 amino acids: CATSRDRDFEAFF. The CDR3 nucleotides are TGTGCCACCAGCAGAGATCGGGACTTTGAAGCTTTCTTT.

This rearrangement joins TRBV7-3 to TRBJ1-1; the D gene is possibly TRBD1 (5 bases). Per the germline V gene, CDR1 is SGHTA and CDR2 is FQGTGA. The CDR3 consists of 13 residues. V gave up 8 bases and J gave up 5 bases, with 15 bases separating them. The CDR3 is CASGRGFGTEAFF. The CDR3 region has the DNA TGTGCCAGCGGAAGGGGTTTTGGGACTGAAGCTTTCTTT.

The chain is built from TRBV7-2 and TRBJ2-3; a possible D gene is TRBD2 (6 bases). This CDR3 has 16 residues. Germline CDR1 SGHTA, CDR2 FQGNSA. Trimming pared 2 bases from V and 4 bases from J, leaving 16 bases between. The chain's CDR3 is CASSLKLAAGADTQYF. The CDR3 nucleotides read TGTGCCAGCAGCTTAAAGCTAGCAGCGGGCGCAGATACGCAGTATTTT.

The chain joins TRBV6-4 to TRBJ2-1, with 13 bases fitting TRBD2. The germline V gene encodes CDR1 MRHNA and CDR2 SNTAGT. The CDR3 length is 20 residues. Trimming removed 8 bases from V and 4 bases from J; junction bases left unmatched: 20. The CDR3 spells CASPLGTSGVVRRAYNEQFF. DNA of the CDR3: TGTGCCAGCCCACTGGGGACTAGCGGGGTCGTGAGACGGGCGTACAATGAGCAGTTCTTC.

The J gene is TRBJ2-1, the V gene TRBV18, with TRBD2 matching over 10 bases. The CDR3 has 16 residues. The J segment lost 4 bases and the V segment lost 3 bases, leaving 6 bases of the junction unmatched. Germline CDR1 reads KGHSH; CDR2 reads LQKENI. CDR3 nucleotide sequence: TGTGCCAGCTCACCCGGCAGTAGCGGGGGGTACAATGAGCAGTTCTTC. Its translation is CASSPGSSGGYNEQFF. The full variable domain, rest sourced from reference TRBV18 and TRBJ2-1, is NAGVMQNPRHLVRRRGQEARLRCSPMKGHSHVYWYRQLPEEGLKFMVYLQKENIIDESGMPKERFSAEFPKEGPSILRIQQVVRGDSAAYFCASSPGSSGGYNEQFFGPGTRLTVL.

This clone was counted only a few times. The chain combines TRBV5-1 with TRBJ2-7, with D possibly TRBD1 on 6 matching bases. CDR1 and CDR2 (germline): SGHRS, YFSETQ. V lost 5 bases to trimming and J lost 1 base, with 22 bases between them. CDR3 length equals 17 residues. CDR3 nucleotides: TGCGCCAGCAGTCCCCAAAACGGGGCAGGGGATTCCTACGAGCAGTACGTC. Protein product: CASSPQNGAGDSYEQYV.

This clone was detected a few times. The rearrangement uses TRBV6-2 or TRBV6-3 and TRBJ2-1; the D gene is possibly TRBD2 (5 bases). V was shortened by 4 bases and J by 0 bases, with 16 bases between the two germline ends. The CDR3 is 17 residues long. Looked up from germline, CDR1 is MNHEY and CDR2 is SVGEGT. The CDR3 is CASSSPRTGSSYNEQFF. CDR3 DNA: TGTGCCAGCAGTTCCCCGAGGACGGGGAGCTCCTACAATGAGCAGTTCTTC.

This clone was found once. J is TRBJ1-5 and V is TRBV24-1; D uncertain. CDR1 is KGHDR and CDR2 is SFDVKD in the germline V gene. Trimming stripped 4 bases from V and 6 bases from J, with 6 bases between. The CDR3 is 12 amino acids. CDR3 residues: CATSDPSQPQHF. DNA for the CDR3: TGTGCCACCAGTGACCCTAGTCAGCCCCAGCATTTT.

V and J are TRBV2 and TRBJ2-3, with TRBD2 identical over 14 bases. Germline values: CDR1 SNHLY, CDR2 FYNNEI. The ends lost 7 bases at V and 3 bases at J; junction bases unmatched: 3. The CDR3 extends over 15 amino acids. CDR3 protein: CASIGLAGGTDTQYF. The DNA for the CDR3 is TGTGCCAGCATTGGACTAGCGGGGGGAACAGATACGCAGTATTTT.

This clone was counted once. This rearrangement joins TRBV30 to TRBJ1-4, with unresolved D. Germline V CDR1 and CDR2: GTSNPN, SVGIG (reference sequence). The CDR3 is 13 residues long. Between the trimmed V and J ends, which lost 5 bases and 7 bases, there was a span of 14 bases. CDR3 coding DNA: TGTGCCTGGCGTTGGCTACAGAGTGAAAAACTGTTTTTT. Encoded protein: CAWRWLQSEKLFF. The variable domain in full, completed from reference TRBV30 and TRBJ1-4, reads SQTIHQWPATLVQPVGSPLSLECTVEGTSNPNLYWYRQAAGRGLQLLFYSVGIGQISSEVPQNLSASRPQDRQFILSSKKLLLSDSGFYLCAWRWLQSEKLFFGSGTQLSVL.

In its sample, this clone was seen a few times. The gene calls are TRBV2 and TRBJ1-1; perhaps TRBD1 as D (6 bases). The germline gives CDR1 SNHLY, CDR2 FYNNEI. V was trimmed by 10 bases and J by 0 bases, leaving 12 bases between them. The CDR3 has 13 amino acids. As DNA, the CDR3 is TGTGCCACCGCCCAGGGGATGAACACTGAAGCTTTCTTT. This codes for CATAQGMNTEAFF.